This T cell receptor (beta chain) was identified in a study of blood T cell repertoires in COVID-19. In the study overall: The samples span acute and convalescent COVID-19 from the United States, Italy and Spain. The analysed material was cDNA or gDNA that came from T cells, B-cell-depleted T cells, or PBMCs.

Only in-frame clones appear in the TCRdb table, and some are missing; sequencing was by immunoSEQ multiplex PCR. The data show some 80,000 clones, with 85% to 90% seen just once and approximately 2.5% held by the top ten. Trimming shortened V by 2 bases and J by 8 bases, and 6 bases separated the two germline ends. CDR3 length equals 12 residues. Looked up from germline, CDR1 is KGHSH and CDR2 is LQKENI. The chain recombines TRBV18 with TRBJ1-4, with D possibly matching TRBD1 (6 bases). Sequencing was performed on peripheral blood. The receptor comes from a human donor in a cohort sampled during active COVID-19. CDR3 amino acids: CASSPDREKLFF. DNA of the CDR3: TGTGCCAGCTCACCAGACAGGGAAAAACTGTTTTTT.